These T cell receptor beta chains were read from a single sample in a study of blood T cells in healthy people across ages. TCRdb re-analysed the 5' RACE reads in MiXCR, keeping a single row per CDR3 protein. Of 650,000 to 900,000 distinct CDR3 sequences in the sample, around two thirds are singletons; the top ten hold 28%. Sequences were obtained from blood. These TCRs come from a man younger than 40 in good health. Each CDR3 is given with its conserved first and last residue. The order of the fields is clone size, J gene, CDR3 length, V gene, D gene, CDR3 protein, CDR3 DNA. D genes are given only for firm matches. Not all rows give a size; the values are once, few, many and, for expanded clones, a class.

NA,TRBJ1-2,13,TRBV9,NA,CASSVEGRDGYTF,TGTGCCAGCAGCGTAGAGGGTAGGGATGGCTACACCTTC
NA,TRBJ2-7,14,TRBV29-1,NA,CSAGAQRSSYEQYF,TGCAGCGCCGGAGCCCAGAGGAGCTCCTACGAGCAGTACTTC
NA,TRBJ1-4,15,TRBV28,TRBD1,CASSSGTAKNEKLFF,TGTGCCAGCAGCAGCGGGACAGCTAAGAATGAAAAACTGTTTTTT
NA,TRBJ2-3,14,TRBV5-1,TRBD2,CASSYSGYTDTQYF,TGCGCCAGCAGCTATAGCGGGTACACAGATACGCAGTATTTT
NA,TRBJ1-6,12,TRBV7-9,NA,CASSTANSPLHF,TGTGCCAGCAGCACAGCGAATTCACCCCTCCACTTT
once,TRBJ2-5,14,TRBV28,TRBD1,CASSFEGPQGDQYF,TGTGCCAGCAGTTTCGAGGGGCCGCAGGGGGACCAGTACTTC
NA,TRBJ2-7,13,TRBV6-2/TRBV6-3,TRBD1,CASEDRVIDEQYF,TGTGCCAGCGAGGACAGGGTGATTGACGAGCAGTACTTC
once,TRBJ1-1,16,TRBV6-5,NA,CASSYGSGVMNTEAFF,TGTGCCAGCAGTTATGGGTCCGGGGTGATGAACACTGAAGCTTTCTTT
NA,TRBJ2-1,20,TRBV6-2/TRBV6-3,TRBD2,CASSKLPLIHLAGGNNEQFF,TGTGCCAGCAGCAAGTTACCCCTCATTCACCTAGCGGGGGGGAACAATGAGCAGTTCTTC
few,TRBJ2-7,12,TRBV20-1,TRBD1,CSAMTGAVEQYF,TGCAGTGCCATGACAGGGGCGGTCGAGCAGTACTTC
NA,TRBJ2-7,15,TRBV27,TRBD2,CASSLWGGGRYEQYF,TGTGCCAGCAGTTTATGGGGCGGGGGGCGGTACGAGCAGTACTTC
NA,TRBJ1-2,17,TRBV6-5,NA,CASSYSQVGGGNYGYTF,TGTGCCAGCAGTTACTCGCAAGTCGGGGGCGGGAACTATGGCTACACCTTC
few,TRBJ2-7,14,TRBV29-1,TRBD1,CSVEGTGGRYEQYF,TGCAGCGTTGAAGGGACAGGGGGCAGGTACGAGCAGTACTTC
NA,TRBJ2-2,15,TRBV20-1,NA,CSARDTGPNTGELFF,TGCAGTGCTAGAGATACGGGGCCGAACACCGGGGAGCTGTTTTTT
NA,TRBJ1-1,11,TRBV28,NA,CASSSNRETFF,TGTGCCAGCAGTTCAAACAGGGAAACTTTCTTT
NA,TRBJ2-4,15,TRBV9,NA,CASSVAGVAKNIQYF,TGTGCCAGCAGCGTAGCTGGGGTAGCCAAAAACATTCAGTACTTC
NA,TRBJ2-1,17,TRBV27,NA,CASSLRPGLSSFNEQFF,TGTGCCAGCAGTTTAAGGCCAGGACTGTCATCGTTCAATGAGCAGTTCTTC
NA,TRBJ2-5,16,TRBV7-9,TRBD1,CASSLKQGVFQETQYF,TGTGCCAGCAGCTTAAAACAGGGGGTATTCCAAGAGACCCAGTACTTC
NA,TRBJ2-7,14,TRBV4-2,NA,CASSQGIVSYEQYF,TGTGCCAGCAGCCAAGGAATAGTCTCCTACGAGCAGTACTTC
NA,TRBJ2-5,15,TRBV3-1,NA,CASSPNNHGGETQYF,TGTGCCAGCAGCCCAAACAATCACGGGGGAGAGACCCAGTACTTC
NA,TRBJ2-1,13,TRBV11-2,NA,CASSFSSFPGQFF,TGTGCCAGCAGCTTTTCTAGCTTCCCGGGACAGTTCTTC
NA,TRBJ2-1,16,TRBV6-2/TRBV6-3,TRBD2,CASSYQAGTLYNEQFF,TGTGCCAGCAGTTACCAAGCGGGAACCCTCTACAATGAGCAGTTCTTC
few,TRBJ2-5,14,TRBV4-3,NA,CASSQETGLETQYF,TGCGCCAGCAGCCAAGAAACCGGTTTGGAGACCCAGTACTTC
NA,TRBJ2-1,18,TRBV15,TRBD2,CATSRRLALRVGYNEQFF,TGTGCCACCAGCAGGAGACTAGCCTTGCGAGTTGGCTACAATGAGCAGTTCTTC
NA,TRBJ1-5,14,TRBV2,NA,CASSEWGVTQPQHF,TGTGCCAGCAGTGAATGGGGTGTTACTCAGCCCCAGCATTTT
many,TRBJ2-1,16,TRBV20-1,TRBD2,CSARRVAGSTYNEQFF,TGCAGTGCTAGAAGGGTAGCGGGGTCCACCTACAATGAGCAGTTCTTC
NA,TRBJ2-7,15,TRBV7-2,TRBD2,CASSLNGGAPYEQYF,TGTGCCAGCAGCTTAAACGGGGGGGCTCCCTACGAGCAGTACTTC
few,TRBJ2-6,16,TRBV24-1,NA,CATSDSNLSGANVLTF,TGTGCCACCAGTGACTCGAATCTCTCTGGGGCCAACGTCCTGACTTTC
NA,TRBJ2-3,15,TRBV6-5,TRBD2,CASSYTGLEADTQYF,TGTGCCAGCAGTTACACGGGACTAGAAGCAGATACGCAGTATTTT
NA,TRBJ1-1,14,TRBV6-2/TRBV6-3,TRBD1,CASGQGTANTEAFF,TGTGCCAGCGGACAGGGGACGGCCAACACTGAAGCTTTCTTT
NA,TRBJ1-5,14,TRBV20-1,TRBD1,CSAHDRGGNQPQHF,TGCAGTGCTCATGACAGGGGCGGCAATCAGCCCCAGCATTTT
NA,TRBJ2-7,13,TRBV7-2,TRBD2,CASNLGRGYEQYF,TGTGCCAGCAACCTGGGGCGGGGGTACGAGCAGTACTTC
NA,TRBJ2-1,16,TRBV6-1,TRBD2,CASIPRERGAYNEQFF,TGTGCCAGCATCCCGCGGGAGCGGGGGGCCTACAATGAGCAGTTCTTC
NA,TRBJ2-3,15,TRBV20-1,NA,CSAYATGGVGDTQYF,TGCAGTGCTTACGCGACTGGCGGGGTTGGAGATACGCAGTATTTT
NA,TRBJ2-3,16,TRBV6-5,TRBD2,CASSRQGGGTTDTQYF,TGTGCCAGCAGTAGACAAGGCGGGGGGACCACAGATACGCAGTATTTT
NA,TRBJ2-1,16,TRBV15,NA,CATSRARPLERDEQFF,TGTGCCACCAGCAGAGCGCGGCCCCTGGAACGGGATGAGCAGTTCTTC
NA,TRBJ2-7,14,TRBV5-1,NA,CASFPGTNSYEQYF,TGCGCCAGCTTCCCCGGGACAAATTCCTACGAGCAGTACTTC
few,TRBJ1-5,13,TRBV6-2/TRBV6-3,NA,CASSYEVGQPQHF,TGTGCCAGCAGTTACGAGGTTGGTCAGCCCCAGCATTTT
few,TRBJ1-2,15,TRBV7-3,TRBD1,CASSPQTGSRYGYTF,TGTGCCAGCAGCCCACAGACAGGGTCGCGCTATGGCTACACCTTC
NA,TRBJ2-1,16,TRBV10-3,TRBD2,CAISGGSGSSYNEQFF,TGTGCCATCAGTGGCGGTAGCGGGAGCTCCTACAATGAGCAGTTCTTC
NA,TRBJ2-5,15,TRBV4-2,NA,CASSQRARDQETQYF,TGTGCCAGCAGCCAGCGGGCCCGGGACCAAGAGACCCAGTACTTC
NA,TRBJ2-5,14,TRBV27,NA,CASSLLTRMETQYF,TGTGCCAGCAGCTTACTTACTAGAATGGAGACCCAGTACTTC
few,TRBJ2-1,15,TRBV25-1,TRBD2,CASSPVAGGNNEQFF,TGTGCCAGCAGTCCCGTAGCGGGGGGGAACAATGAGCAGTTCTTC
NA,TRBJ2-7,12,TRBV6-6,NA,CASMGRVYEQYF,TGTGCCAGCATGGGACGGGTCTACGAGCAGTACTTC
once,TRBJ2-5,14,TRBV6-2/TRBV6-3,NA,CASSPVGARETQYF,TGTGCCAGCAGTCCGGTAGGGGCGAGGGAGACCCAGTACTTC
few,TRBJ2-6,18,TRBV9,NA,CASSVEGRVRSGANVLTF,TGTGCCAGCAGCGTAGAAGGCAGGGTGAGATCTGGGGCCAACGTCCTGACTTTC
few,TRBJ2-2,14,TRBV2,NA,CASRPIANTGELFF,TGTGCCAGTCGACCTATCGCGAACACCGGGGAGCTGTTTTTT
NA,TRBJ2-7,14,TRBV6-1,NA,CASSEQGTSYEQYF,TGTGCCAGCAGTGAACAAGGGACCTCCTACGAGCAGTACTTC
NA,TRBJ2-3,15,TRBV5-1,NA,CASSLEIQPGDTQYF,TGCGCCAGCAGCTTGGAAATACAGCCAGGGGATACGCAGTATTTT
NA,TRBJ2-1,11,TRBV20-1,NA,CSAQIHNEQFF,TGCAGTGCCCAGATACATAATGAGCAGTTCTTC
few,TRBJ2-3,15,TRBV20-1,TRBD1,CSAFGQGRDGDTQYF,TGCAGTGCTTTCGGACAGGGGAGGGATGGAGATACGCAGTATTTT
NA,TRBJ2-3,15,TRBV12-3/TRBV12-4,NA,CASSLGTTYTDTQYF,TGTGCCAGCAGTTTAGGTACCACTTACACAGATACGCAGTATTTT
NA,TRBJ2-3,14,TRBV7-8,NA,CASSLNGFTDTQYF,TGTGCCAGCAGCTTAAACGGGTTTACAGATACGCAGTATTTT
NA,TRBJ2-7,14,TRBV27,TRBD2,CASSLLRGDHEQYF,TGTGCCAGCAGTTTACTGCGGGGGGACCACGAGCAGTACTTC